These T cell receptor beta chains were read from a single sample in a study of metastatic and nonmetastatic thyroid tumors. TCRdb reprocessed the PCR reads using MiXCR. There are about 50,000 clones in the sample; roughly 20% occur only once, and roughly 4% lies in the top ten. The material sequenced was blood. The receptors derive from a female donor with papillary thyroid cancer or a benign thyroid nodule (not recorded which). Some clones in this sample may be carry-over from other donors' samples. CDR3s leave out the opening cysteine and the closing phenylalanine or tryptophan. Part of the rows lack a size; the others show once, few, many or a class for expanded clones.

v_call clone_size cdr3_aa
TRBV24-1 many ATSEPDSNQPQH
TRBV6-1 . ASSTRSGYYEQY
TRBV6-5 many ASSYSTANYGYT
TRBV7-9 many ASSTSGTVYGYT
TRBV30 many AWRPLGTGRFEAF
TRBV18 few ASSPSGTAYNSPLH
TRBV5-1 many ASSLAHPGGDTQY
TRBV5-1 many ASSKATGEMDEQY
TRBV20-1 many SARAGSAYEQY
TRBV20-1 many SASRDYGYT
TRBV2 many ASRGGHLSGYT
TRBV5-1 many ASSLAVGTEETQY
TRBV20-1 . SARDSAAGDRPSLFGPGTQY
TRBV20-1 many SASWEEQY
TRBV5-1 . ASSVVVTSATDTQY
TRBV28 . ASSFAAWLNYGYT
TRBV19 . ASSDPRGDRGLDGYT
TRBV7-3 many ASSLRPGPSTDTQY
TRBV6-5 . ASSSSSIGTYEQY
TRBV12-3/TRBV12-4 many ASRKRSPGARNTEAF
TRBV5-1 . ASSLGLQGQGTQY
TRBV2 medium-sized ASSDSYTTYEQY
TRBV3-1 . VSSQPDSTTNEKLS
TRBV6-1 many ASCPGTGDYEQY
TRBV3-1 . ASIQTDVSAYGYT
TRBV6-1 few ASTRGSDGYT
TRBV24-1 many ATSLTGEGETQY
TRBV6-5 many ASTSRQGREVVPNYGYT
TRBV28 . AISFTPNGYT
TRBV19 few ASSIISEDYNEQF
TRBV28 . ASSFGPQGRDYGYT
TRBV7-6 . ASSCETGTSYEQY
TRBV28 . ASSVQTSGCYT
TRBV6-1 . ASSEGGARGGEQY
TRBV28 . ASKTPHGVYEQY
TRBV28 many ASSSDRGPYGYT
TRBV28 many ASSSPDLANTGELF
TRBV2 many ASSETGRGLDEQF
TRBV7-3 . AGSLVQGGETQY